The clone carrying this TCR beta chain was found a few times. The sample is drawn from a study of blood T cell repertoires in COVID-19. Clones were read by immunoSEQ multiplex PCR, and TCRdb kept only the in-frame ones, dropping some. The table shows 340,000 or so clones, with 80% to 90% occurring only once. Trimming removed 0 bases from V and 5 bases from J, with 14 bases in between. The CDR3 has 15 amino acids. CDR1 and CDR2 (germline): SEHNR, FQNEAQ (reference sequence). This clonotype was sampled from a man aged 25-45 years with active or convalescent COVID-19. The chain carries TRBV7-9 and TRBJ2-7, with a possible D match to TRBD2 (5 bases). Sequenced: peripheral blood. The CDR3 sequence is CASSLAGKPLNEQYF. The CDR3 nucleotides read TGTGCCAGCAGCTTAGCCGGGAAACCTCTCAACGAGCAGTACTTC.